These 29 T cell receptor beta chains were all obtained from the same sample, sequenced in a study of T cell repertoires in ileal Crohn's disease. Measured with immunoSEQ multiplex PCR; TCRdb has only the in-frame clones, and not every one. This repertoire shows about 5,500 clones, about 80% found once; its top ten account for roughly 25%. Sequenced sample: ileal tissue. The source of these receptors is an adult with Crohn's disease.

The genes are TRBV29-1 and TRBJ1-1, with 7 nucleotides matching TRBD1. The germline gives CDR1 SQVTM, CDR2 ANQGSEA. Losses at the gene ends were 7 bases for V and 0 bases for J; bases not matched to a gene: 11. The CDR3 totals 15 residues. The CDR3 nucleotides are TGCAGCGCCCAAAACCTACAGGGGTTGAACACTGAAGCTTTCTTT. Amino acids: CSAQNLQGLNTEAFF.

V is TRBV6-6 and J is TRBJ2-3, with TRBD2 identical over 12 bases. V lost 5 bases, J lost 5 bases, and 8 bases stayed unmatched. Germline loops: CDR1 MNHNY, CDR2 SVGAGI (reference sequence). This CDR3 is 16 amino acids long. The CDR3 is CASSKTSGSMVDTQYF. In DNA form, the CDR3 reads TGTGCCAGCAGTAAGACTAGCGGGAGTATGGTAGATACGCAGTATTTT.

The chain links TRBV9 to TRBJ1-1, with TRBD1 matching over 8 bases. Per germline, CDR1 SGDLS and CDR2 YYNGEE. V lost 4 bases and J lost 3; bases outside the gene matches: 2. The CDR3 is made up of 13 amino acids. CDR3 protein: CASSPGGYTEAFF. The CDR3, as DNA: TGTGCCAGCAGCCCAGGGGGCTACACTGAAGCTTTCTTT.

A few counts support this clone. The chain couples TRBV29-1 to TRBJ2-7; the match to TRBD1 covers 9 bases. V gave up 4 bases and J gave up 2 bases; unmatched junction bases: 6. The CDR3 loop spans 14 amino acids. Germline CDR1 and CDR2: SQVTM and ANQGSEA. The CDR3 sequence is CSVAGQGLTYEQYF. The CDR3 nucleotides read TGCAGCGTTGCCGGACAGGGGTTAACCTACGAGCAGTACTTC.

This clone occurred a few times. V gene TRBV6-1 combines with J gene TRBJ2-7; TRBD2 matches at 8 bases. V shed 1 base, J shed 3 bases, and the junction held 5 bases outside the gene matches. CDR3 length: 15 amino acids. Looked up from germline, CDR1 is MNHNS and CDR2 is SASEGT. The CDR3 region has the DNA TGTGCCAGCAGTGAAGGAGGCGGGGGGCACTACGAGCAGTACTTC. It translates to CASSEGGGGHYEQYF.

The chain couples TRBV7-2 to TRBJ1-1; 10 bases fit TRBD1. This CDR3 has 15 amino acids. Germline V gene sequence: CDR1 SGHTA, CDR2 FQGNSA. Trimming cost V 5 bases and J 4 bases; bases outside gene matches: 7. The CDR3 reads CASSAWTGGSTEAFF. As DNA, the CDR3 is TGTGCCAGCAGCGCCTGGACAGGGGGGAGCACTGAAGCTTTCTTT.

The CDR3 sequence is CASSLVVSSYEQYF. CDR3 sequence (DNA): TGCGCCAGCAGCTTGGTGGTGAGCTCCTACGAGCAGTACTTC. The rearrangement uses TRBV5-1 and TRBJ2-7; D unresolved. This CDR3 region has 14 residues. Trimming stripped 0 bases from V and 0 bases from J, with 7 bases between. The germline V gene encodes CDR1 SGHRS and CDR2 YFSETQ.

This clone was seen more than once but under ten times. The rearrangement uses TRBV7-2 and TRBJ2-3, with 10 bases aligning to TRBD2. The J segment lost 2 bases and the V segment lost 5 bases, leaving 10 bases of the junction unmatched. This CDR3 has 17 residues. Germline-derived CDR1 and CDR2 are SGHTA and FQGNSA. The CDR3 DNA follows: TGTGCCAGCAGCCGTCATTCTAGCGGGAGCACCACAGATACGCAGTATTTT. This gives the protein CASSRHSSGSTTDTQYF.

This clone appeared once. The V call is TRBV11-2, the J call TRBJ2-7, with 11 nucleotides matching TRBD1. This CDR3 spans 17 amino acids. After removal of 5 bases from V and 1 base from J, the junction contained 10 bases not matched to a gene. Germline V gene data show CDR1 as SGHAT and CDR2 as FQNNGV. CDR3 sequence: CASSLGQGGVRSYEQYF. The CDR3 DNA follows: TGTGCCAGCAGCCTGGGACAGGGGGGGGTTCGGTCCTACGAGCAGTACTTC. Looking up the rest from reference TRBV11-2 and TRBJ2-7 gives the full variable domain: EAGVAQSPRYKIIEKRQSVAFWCNPISGHATLYWYQQILGQGPKLLIQFQNNGVVDDSQLPKDRFSAERLKGVDSTLKIQPAKLEDSAVYLCASSLGQGGVRSYEQYFGPGTRLTVT.

The V call is TRBV5-6, the J call TRBJ1-2; TRBD1 agrees at 9 bases. Germline CDR1 and CDR2: SGHDT and YYEEEE. The ends lost 4 bases at V and 4 bases at J; junction bases unmatched: 8. CDR3 size: 15 residues. The CDR3 here is CASSRGTGLVYGYTF. CDR3 DNA sequence: TGTGCCAGCAGCCGAGGGACAGGGCTGGTCTATGGCTACACCTTC. Full variable domain (rest looked up from reference TRBV5-6 and TRBJ1-2): DAGVTQSPTHLIKTRGQQVTLRCSPKSGHDTVSWYQQALGQGPQFIFQYYEEEERQRGNFPDRFSGHQFPNYSSELNVNALLLGDSALYLCASSRGTGLVYGYTFGSGTRLTVV.

V is TRBV6-1 and J is TRBJ2-7, with D unresolved. Germline V lookup: CDR1 MNHNS, CDR2 SASEGT. Trimming pared 2 bases from V and 2 bases from J, leaving 10 bases between. This CDR3 spans 14 amino acids. Here the CDR3 DNA reads TGTGCCAGCAGTGAAATTGGGCAGGCCTACGAGCAGTACTTC. Its protein product is CASSEIGQAYEQYF.

CDR3 in amino acids: CASSLVGVEETQYF. The CDR3 nucleotides read TGTGCCAGCAGTTTAGTAGGGGTCGAAGAGACCCAGTACTTC. The chain employs TRBV28 and TRBJ2-5; D might be TRBD1 (5 bases). The CDR3 is 14 amino acids. Germline CDR1 is MDHEN and CDR2 is SYDVKM. V dropped 2 bases and J dropped 3 bases, with 10 bases sitting between them.

CDR3 sequence: CASSGPGSGNTIYF. In nucleotides, the CDR3 is TGTGCCAGCAGCGGTCCCGGGTCTGGAAACACCATATATTTT. The V gene is TRBV28, the J gene TRBJ1-3; D uncertain. V dropped 6 bases and J dropped 1 base, with 10 bases sitting between them. This CDR3 comprises 14 residues. Per the germline V gene, CDR1 is MDHEN and CDR2 is SYDVKM.

The chain recombines TRBV4-3 with TRBJ1-4, with D possibly being TRBD1 (5 bases). From germline, CDR1 is LGHNA and CDR2 YSLEER. The CDR3 contains 16 residues. V lost 0 bases to trimming and J lost 4 bases, with 12 bases between them. CDR3 protein: CASSQDPGLVNEKLFF. DNA for the CDR3: TGCGCCAGCAGCCAAGATCCAGGGTTGGTTAATGAAAAACTGTTTTTT.

This chain links TRBV7-6 with TRBJ1-4, with D perhaps TRBD1 (5 bases). V was clipped by 4 bases and J by 0 bases, with 9 bases between them. There are 15 residues in the CDR3. Germline CDR1 is SGHVS and CDR2 is FNYEAQ. The CDR3 spells CASSSRVATNEKLFF. The DNA of the CDR3 is TGTGCCAGCAGCTCCAGGGTAGCAACTAATGAAAAACTGTTTTTT.

This chain links TRBV28 with TRBJ2-7, with a tentative D call TRBD1 (5 bases). The CDR3 spans 15 residues. Trimming stripped 3 bases from V and 2 bases from J, with 14 bases between. The germline V gene has CDR1 MDHEN and CDR2 SYDVKM. CDR3: CASSFWGRLTYEQYF. CDR3 DNA sequence: TGTGCCAGCAGTTTTTGGGGCAGACTCACCTACGAGCAGTACTTC.

This chain connects TRBV11-2 to TRBJ2-7; weak D call: TRBD1 (6 bases). Per germline, CDR1 SGHAT and CDR2 FQNNGV. V was cut by 0 bases and J by 3 bases, with 12 bases left in between. The CDR3 loop spans 15 amino acids. This CDR3 is CASSLERDTYYEQYF. The CDR3 DNA reads as TGTGCCAGCAGCTTAGAAAGGGACACCTACTACGAGCAGTACTTC. Filled out from reference TRBV11-2 and TRBJ2-7, the complete variable domain reads EAGVAQSPRYKIIEKRQSVAFWCNPISGHATLYWYQQILGQGPKLLIQFQNNGVVDDSQLPKDRFSAERLKGVDSTLKIQPAKLEDSAVYLCASSLERDTYYEQYFGPGTRLTVT.

This chain links TRBV4-3 with TRBJ2-3; 9 bases map to TRBD1. Trimming cost V 4 bases and J 6 bases; bases outside gene matches: 5. Germline V gives CDR1 LGHNA, CDR2 YSLEER. The CDR3 spans 14 residues. For the CDR3, the DNA is TGCGCCAGCAGCCTAATGACAGGGGGGGATACGCAGTATTTT. Translating it yields CASSLMTGGDTQYF.

The rearrangement joins TRBV7-9 to TRBJ2-1; 9 nucleotides match TRBD2. J lost 1 base, V lost 5 bases, and 6 bases had no gene match. Germline CDR1 SEHNR, CDR2 FQNEAQ (reference sequence). The CDR3 is 16 residues long. The CDR3 reads CASSPQTSGSYNEQFF. Written as DNA, the CDR3 is TGTGCCAGCAGCCCCCAGACTAGCGGTTCCTACAATGAGCAGTTCTTC.

The chain carries TRBV9 and TRBJ2-1, with TRBD2 as a possible D gene (6 bases). Trimming cost V 4 bases and J 4 bases, with 12 bases left between them. Germline V gene sequence: CDR1 SGDLS, CDR2 YYNGEE. This CDR3 has 14 amino acids. This CDR3 reads CASSSQGLYNEQFF. The CDR3 nucleotides are TGTGCCAGCAGCTCCCAGGGACTTTACAATGAGCAGTTCTTC.

This clone was detected once. The CDR3 coding sequence is TGTGCCATCAGTGAGTCGACCGACTCCACGGCGGAGCAGTACTTC. Translating gives CAISESTDSTAEQYF. V gene TRBV10-3 combines with J gene TRBJ2-5; D gene unclear. V gave up 0 bases and J gave up 11 bases, with 19 bases separating them. The germline CDR1 and CDR2 sequences are ENHRY and SYGVKD. The CDR3 runs 15 residues.

The CDR3, as DNA: TGCGCCAGCAGCCAAGAGGGCGGGGTCAATGAGCAGTTCTTC. Translated, it gives CASSQEGGVNEQFF. This chain connects TRBV4-3 to TRBJ2-1, with D tentatively TRBD2 (6 bases). The V gene lost 0 bases and the J gene lost 6 bases, with 9 bases spanning the gap. The CDR3 runs 14 residues. Germline V CDR1 and CDR2: LGHNA, YSLEER.

Comments on this clone: A read error may account for a junction end that differs from germline. V usage is TRBV7-7 and J usage is TRBJ1-4, with D uncertain. Per the germline V gene, CDR1 is SSHAT and CDR2 is FNYEAQ (reference sequence). The CDR3 extends over 10 amino acids. The CDR3, as DNA: TGTGCTAGCAGCTCTAGAAAACTGTTTTTT. Its protein product is CASSSRKLFF.

The chain has TRBV10-2 and TRBJ2-1, with a weak D call TRBD2 (6 bases). CDR1 and CDR2 (germline): WSHSY, SAAADI. V gave up 6 bases and J gave up 4 bases, with 16 bases separating them. CDR3 length: 15 amino acids. The CDR3 nucleotides are TGCGCCAGCAGGGGAAGCGGGCACCAGTACAATGAGCAGTTCTTC. As protein: CASRGSGHQYNEQFF.

The chain links TRBV6-4 to TRBJ1-2; 10 positions match TRBD1. Trimming cost V 4 bases and J 7 bases; bases outside gene matches: 15. The CDR3 runs 17 residues. Germline loops: CDR1 MRHNA, CDR2 SNTAGT. CDR3 residues: CASSAQPRDRGPGGYTF. In DNA, the CDR3 is TGTGCCAGCAGTGCCCAGCCTCGGGACAGGGGTCCGGGTGGCTACACCTTC.

This clone was found a few times. The chain is built from TRBV4-2 and TRBJ1-2; D remains unclear. Looked up from germline, CDR1 is LGHNA and CDR2 is YNFKEQ. The germline V and J ends were trimmed by 0 bases and 5 bases, with 16 bases remaining between them. The CDR3 extends over 16 amino acids. The CDR3 sequence is CASSQDQTARLYGYTF. CDR3 coding DNA: TGTGCCAGCAGCCAAGATCAAACTGCCAGGCTATATGGCTACACCTTC.

The chain carries TRBV7-3 and TRBJ2-1; 7 bases agree with TRBD2. Per the germline V gene, CDR1 is SGHTA and CDR2 is FQGTGA. This CDR3 has 13 amino acids. With 4 bases clipped from V and 9 bases from J, the junction kept 6 bases outside the gene matches. The DNA for the CDR3 is TGTGCCAGCAGCTGGGAGGGCCTCGGTGAGCAGTTCTTC. This codes for CASSWEGLGEQFF. Full variable domain (missing parts from reference TRBV7-3 and TRBJ2-1): GAGVSQTPSNKVTEKGKYVELRCDPISGHTALYWYRQSLGQGPEFLIYFQGTGAADDSGLPNDRFFAVRPEGSVSTLKIQRTERGDSAVYLCASSWEGLGEQFFGPGTRLTVL.

V and J are TRBV19 and TRBJ1-1; 9 positions agree with TRBD1. This CDR3 is built from 14 residues. Germline V gene lookup returns CDR1 LNHDA and CDR2 SQIVND (reference sequence). The ends lost 6 bases at V and 6 bases at J; junction bases unmatched: 8. The CDR3 bases are TGTGCCAGTAGGAGACAGGGGGACGTGTCTGAAGCTTTCTTT. Its protein product is CASRRQGDVSEAFF.

This chain links TRBV28 with TRBJ1-5; 7 bases map to TRBD1. Per germline, CDR1 MDHEN and CDR2 SYDVKM. The CDR3 contains 15 residues. Trimming at V came to 5 bases and at J to 7 bases, leaving 11 bases not matched to a gene. CDR3 region: CASSEEGGLRQPQHF. CDR3 bases: TGTGCCAGCAGTGAGGAAGGGGGCCTACGACAGCCCCAGCATTTT. The full variable domain, completed using reference TRBV28 and TRBJ1-5, is DVKVTQSSRYLVKRTGEKVFLECVQDMDHENMFWYRQDPGLGLRLIYFSYDVKMKEKGDIPEGYSVSREKKERFSLILESASTNQTSMYLCASSEEGGLRQPQHFGDGTRLSIL.